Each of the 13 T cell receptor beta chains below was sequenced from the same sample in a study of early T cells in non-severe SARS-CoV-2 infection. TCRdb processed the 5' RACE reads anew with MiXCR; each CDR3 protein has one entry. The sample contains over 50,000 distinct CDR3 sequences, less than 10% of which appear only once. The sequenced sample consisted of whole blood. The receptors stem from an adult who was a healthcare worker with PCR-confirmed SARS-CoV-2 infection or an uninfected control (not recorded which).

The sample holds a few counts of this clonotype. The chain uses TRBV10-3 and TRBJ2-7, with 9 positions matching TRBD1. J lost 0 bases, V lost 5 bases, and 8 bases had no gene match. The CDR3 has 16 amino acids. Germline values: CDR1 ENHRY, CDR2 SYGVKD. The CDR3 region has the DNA TGTGCCATCAGTCCCGGGACAGGGTTGAGCTCCTACGAGCAGTACGTC. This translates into CAISPGTGLSSYEQYV.

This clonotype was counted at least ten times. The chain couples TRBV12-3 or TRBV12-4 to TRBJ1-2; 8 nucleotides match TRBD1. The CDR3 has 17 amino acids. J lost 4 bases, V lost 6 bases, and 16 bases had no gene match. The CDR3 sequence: CASSTRQGPSSSYGYTF. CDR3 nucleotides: TGTGCCAGCAGCACCCGACAGGGGCCTTCCTCCTCCTATGGCTACACCTTC.

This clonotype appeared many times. DNA for the CDR3: TGTGCCAGCAGCTTAGCGCTTGACTACGAGCAGTACGTC. The encoded protein is CASSLALDYEQYV. The chain couples TRBV7-8 to TRBJ2-7; no clear D gene. The CDR3 has 13 amino acids. Germline V lookup: CDR1 SGHVS, CDR2 FQNEAQ. The V gene lost 0 bases and the J gene lost 3 bases, with 6 bases spanning the gap.

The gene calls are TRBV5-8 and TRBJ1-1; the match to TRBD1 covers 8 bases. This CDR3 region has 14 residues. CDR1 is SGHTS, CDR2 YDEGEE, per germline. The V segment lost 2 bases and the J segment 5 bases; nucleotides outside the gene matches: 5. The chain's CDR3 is CASSFSRGRTEAFF. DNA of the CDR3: TGTGCCAGCAGCTTCTCCAGGGGGCGGACTGAAGCTTTCTTT. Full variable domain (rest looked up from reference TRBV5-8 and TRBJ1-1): EAGVTQSPTHLIKTRGQQATLRCSPISGHTSVYWYQQALGLGLQFLLWYDEGEERNRGNFPPRFSGRQFPNYSSELNVNALELEDSALYLCASSFSRGRTEAFFGQGTRLTVV.

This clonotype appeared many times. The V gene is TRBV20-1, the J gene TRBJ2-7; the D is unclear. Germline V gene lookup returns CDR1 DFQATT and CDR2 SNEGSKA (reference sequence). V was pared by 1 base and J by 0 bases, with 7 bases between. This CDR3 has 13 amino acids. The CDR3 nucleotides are TGCAGTGCTAGAGTACGGAGCTCCTACGAGCAGTACGTC. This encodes CSARVRSSYEQYV.

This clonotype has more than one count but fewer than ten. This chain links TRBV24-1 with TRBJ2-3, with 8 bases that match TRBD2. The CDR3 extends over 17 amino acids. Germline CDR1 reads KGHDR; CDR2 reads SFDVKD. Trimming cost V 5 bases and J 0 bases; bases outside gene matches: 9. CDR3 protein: CATSAASGFSSTDTQYF. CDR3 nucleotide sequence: TGTGCCACCAGTGCGGCTAGCGGGTTTTCTAGCACAGATACGCAGTATTTT.

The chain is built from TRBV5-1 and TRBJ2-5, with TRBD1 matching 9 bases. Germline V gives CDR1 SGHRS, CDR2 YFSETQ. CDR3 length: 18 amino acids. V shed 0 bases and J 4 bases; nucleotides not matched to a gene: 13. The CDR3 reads CASSLAVLTGGSGETQYF. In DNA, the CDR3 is TGCGCCAGCAGCTTGGCCGTATTGACAGGGGGAAGTGGAGAGACCCAGTACTTC. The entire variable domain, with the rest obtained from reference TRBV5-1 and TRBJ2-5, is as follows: KAGVTQTPRYLIKTRGQQVTLSCSPISGHRSVSWYQQTPGQGLQFLFEYFSETQRNKGNFPGRFSGRQFSNSRSEMNVSTLELGDSALYLCASSLAVLTGGSGETQYFGPGTRLLVL.

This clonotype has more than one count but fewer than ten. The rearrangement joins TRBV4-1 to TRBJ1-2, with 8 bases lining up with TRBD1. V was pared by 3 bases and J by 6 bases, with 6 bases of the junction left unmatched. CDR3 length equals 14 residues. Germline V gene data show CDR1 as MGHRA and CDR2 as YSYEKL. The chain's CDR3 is CASSQGQAPDGYTF. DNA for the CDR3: TGCGCCAGCAGCCAGGGACAGGCCCCAGATGGCTACACCTTC.

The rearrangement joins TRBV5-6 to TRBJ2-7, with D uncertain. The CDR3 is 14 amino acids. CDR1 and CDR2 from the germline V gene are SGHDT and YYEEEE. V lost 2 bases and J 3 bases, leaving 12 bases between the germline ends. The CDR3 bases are TGTGCCAGCAGCTTTATATCCAGCAGCTACGAGCAGTACGTC. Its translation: CASSFISSSYEQYV.

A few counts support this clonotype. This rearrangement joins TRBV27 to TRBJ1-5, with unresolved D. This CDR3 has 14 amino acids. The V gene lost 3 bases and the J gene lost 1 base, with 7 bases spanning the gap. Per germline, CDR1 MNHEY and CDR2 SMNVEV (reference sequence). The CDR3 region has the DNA TGTGCCAGCAGTTTTTTCGGGAGCAATCAGCCCCAGCATTTT. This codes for CASSFFGSNQPQHF.

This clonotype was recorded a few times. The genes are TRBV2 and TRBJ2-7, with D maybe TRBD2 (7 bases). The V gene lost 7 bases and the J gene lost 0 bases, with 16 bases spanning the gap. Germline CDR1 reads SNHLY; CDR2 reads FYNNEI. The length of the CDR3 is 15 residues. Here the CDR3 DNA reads TGTGCCAGCACCCGGGGGGCTGACAGCTCCTACGAGCAGTACGTC. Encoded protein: CASTRGADSSYEQYV.

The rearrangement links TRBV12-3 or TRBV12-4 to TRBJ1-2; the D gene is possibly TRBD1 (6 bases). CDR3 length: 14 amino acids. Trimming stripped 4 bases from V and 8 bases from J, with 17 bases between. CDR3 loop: CASSSQDSSGGYTF. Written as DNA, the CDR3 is TGTGCCAGCAGTTCCCAGGACAGTTCGGGGGGCTACACCTTC.

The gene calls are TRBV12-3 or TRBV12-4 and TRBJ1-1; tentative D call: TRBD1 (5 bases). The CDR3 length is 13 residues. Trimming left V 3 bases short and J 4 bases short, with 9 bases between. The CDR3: CASSFNGGTEAFF. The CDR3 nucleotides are TGTGCCAGCAGTTTTAACGGGGGCACTGAAGCTTTCTTT.